This TCR beta chain was identified during a study of T cells in Graves' hyperthyroidism and ophthalmopathy. Overall study: The blood sample was taken at first diagnosis, before treatment began. Study-wide findings and caveats: Ophthalmopathy was separated from stable hyperthyroidism by a 13 V-J model.

PBMCs were collected from an approximately 9 ml volume of fresh peripheral blood. Regions amplified from RNA transcripts were the TCR beta CDR3 regions. A first-round RT-PCR of the TCR CDR3 used the HTBI primer set. TCRdb analysed the multiplex PCR reads with MiXCR anew, one entry per CDR3 protein. The sample yields 300,000 to 450,000 distinct CDR3 sequences, more than 12% seen once. A word on this clonotype: Its cognate antigen is unknown.

Input material: blood. The receptor was derived from a woman between 25 and 40 years old with Graves' ophthalmopathy.

CDR3: CSASARETGNTIYF. CDR3 in DNA: TGCAGTGCTAGTGCCAGGGAGACTGGAAACACCATATATTTT. The V and J genes are TRBV20-1 and TRBJ1-3; perhaps TRBD1 as D (5 bases). The CDR3 extends over 14 amino acids. Per germline, CDR1 DFQATT and CDR2 SNEGSKA (reference sequence). Trimming removed 3 bases at V and 2 bases at J, with 11 bases between.